This T cell receptor beta chain was sequenced during a study of T-cell reconstitution after alpha-beta-depleted transplantation in children. Findings and caveats of the study: Once a year had passed after transplant, T-cell counts and diversity came mostly from newly produced T cells.

The TCRbeta library was prepared with unique molecular identifiers. MiXCR, applied by TCRdb to the PCR reads, yields one record per CDR3 protein. The data hold about 900,000 distinct CDR3 sequences, with roughly 29% observed a single time. There are a few counts of this clonotype. Its antigen is undetermined. This CDR3 is 14 amino acids long. V was shortened by 6 bases and J by 1 base, with 12 bases between the two germline ends. Per germline, CDR1 SGHRS and CDR2 YFSETQ. The clonotype originates from a boy under two years old who had a stem cell transplant for SCID, so the T cells may come from the graft donor. This material consisted of PBMCs, mostly from graft donor cells, taken 360 days after TCRalphabeta/CD19-depleted stem cell transplant. The gene calls are TRBV5-1 and TRBJ2-3; no definite D call. CDR3 sequence: CASNWVAGTDTQYF. In nucleotides, the CDR3 is TGCGCCAGCAACTGGGTAGCTGGCACAGATACGCAGTATTTT.